Sequencing of this T cell receptor (beta chain) was carried out in a study of blood T cell repertoires in COVID-19 (dated by TCRdb to between 2020 and 2021). Background on the whole study: The collaborator samples originated in the United States, Italy and Spain and spanned the acute and convalescent phases of COVID-19. The material from the prospective study consisted of cDNA or gDNA derived from T cells, B-cell-depleted T cells, or PBMCs. The dataset comprised deeply sampled blood TCRbeta repertoires from subjects exposed to, actively infected with, or recovered from COVID-19. The repertoires were made available in a free public database intended to serve as a resource for research on the immune response to SARS-CoV-2. Samples were obtained from the ongoing ImmuneRACE study (first 160 participants) and from 1,254 subjects provided by 6 global collaborators. Nearly every sample came with metadata listing a de-identified subject ID, COVID-19 status, age in years and sex. Where HLA class I and class II types were available, the types were taken from metadata supplied by the sample provider, not from assay-based typing.

About this clone itself: It lacks a known antigen. Nothing much larger sits one base from this clone, and base qualities are not available.

TCRbeta CDR3 regions were amplified from genomic DNA using the immunoSEQ Assay, a bias-controlled multiplex PCR. For the original study's pipeline: Nucleated cell counts per sample were estimated from amplification of reference gene primers within the assay. Sequence reads were collapsed and filtered to measure the absolute abundance of every unique TCRbeta CDR3 rearrangement. For each sample, productive Simpson clonality was calculated as the square root of Simpson's diversity index over productive rearrangements. In its TCRdb copy, this immuneACCESS table keeps in-frame sequences only and misses some clones. Where compared with another copy, unresolved V genes explain less than half of these, and the others have no known cause. The DNA gave D and trimming, while V, J and clone size come from that table. In all, the sample holds about 74,000 clones, and almost 85% of those were seen once. The ten largest account for over 30% of the sample.

Trimming removed 8 bases from V and 5 bases from J; the gene matches leave 7 bases unexplained. Including cysteine and phenylalanine, the CDR3 has 13 amino acids. Only the CDR3 portion is preserved as DNA: 39 bases, with reading frame beginning at the first base. CDR1 and CDR2 are drawn from the germline V gene: SNHLY, FYNNEI. Each collaborating institution followed its own protocols to collect whole blood in K2EDTA tubes. Collaborator samples were shipped for TCRbeta analysis as frozen whole blood, isolated PBMCs, or DNA extracted from either sample type. Findings and caveats that apply to the study as a whole: The quantity of clinical and demographic metadata differed by source and by participant and was supplied without curation.

Source material: peripheral blood. The chain couples TRBV2 to TRBJ2-3, with 7 bases matching TRBD1. This clonotype was obtained from a man between 65 and 80 years old with acute or convalescent COVID-19. The DNA sequence follows: TGTGCCAGCCGGAGACAGGGTTTAGATACGCAGTATTTT. This gives the protein CASRRQGLDTQYF.